The 29 T cell receptor beta chains given below trace back to one sample, sequenced in a study of blood T cell repertoires in COVID-19. Sequenced by immunoSEQ multiplex PCR; TCRdb stores in-frame clones only, minus some. The table has about 84,000 clones, 70% to 85% seen once; the top ten hold less than 7.5%. The sample taken for sequencing was peripheral blood. All receptors derive from a man aged 45-65 years with active or convalescent COVID-19.

The chain recombines TRBV7-3 with TRBJ2-2, with D perhaps TRBD2 (5 bases). Germline loops: CDR1 SGHTA, CDR2 FQGTGA. The CDR3 contains 14 residues. Trimming left V 5 bases short and J 8 bases short, with 15 bases between. The CDR3: CASSPNSGSGELFF. The CDR3 DNA is TGTGCCAGCAGCCCTAACTCGGGGTCTGGGGAGCTGTTTTTT.

This chain joins TRBV6-5 and TRBJ1-1; possibly TRBD1 for D (6 bases). Germline V lookup: CDR1 MNHEY, CDR2 SVGAGI. V dropped 8 bases and J dropped 6 bases, with 16 bases sitting between them. The CDR3 is made up of 13 amino acids. The CDR3 sequence: CASGGRFNAEAFF. The CDR3 DNA is TGTGCCAGCGGGGGCAGGTTTAACGCTGAAGCTTTCTTT.

The CDR3 loop is CASSQGLATDTQYF. The CDR3 bases are TGTGCCAGCAGCCAAGGACTAGCCACAGATACGCAGTATTTT. J is TRBJ2-3 and V is TRBV11-3; 8 bases fit TRBD2. Germline trimming cut 5 bases from V and 2 bases from J; bases unmatched to any gene: 3. CDR3 size: 14 residues. CDR1 and CDR2 (germline): SGHNT, YENEEA.

This clone appeared a few times. V usage is TRBV9 and J usage is TRBJ1-2; 7 nucleotides match TRBD1. The germline V gene encodes CDR1 SGDLS and CDR2 YYNGEE. The CDR3 sequence is 15 residues long. The J segment lost 8 bases and the V segment lost 4 bases, leaving 14 bases of the junction unmatched. CDR3 sequence (DNA): TGTGCCAGCAGCCCCGCCTGGACAGGCAATCGGGGCTACACCTTC. It is translated as CASSPAWTGNRGYTF.

This chain links TRBV30 with TRBJ1-6; weak D call: TRBD1 (6 bases). This CDR3 has 12 residues. From germline, CDR1 is GTSNPN and CDR2 SVGIG (reference sequence). Trimming shortened V by 4 bases and J by 6 bases, and 7 bases separated the two germline ends. DNA of the CDR3: TGTGCCTGGACACAGGGTAATTCACCCCTCCACTTT. Residues: CAWTQGNSPLHF.

V gene TRBV10-3 combines with J gene TRBJ2-2; TRBD2 agrees at 13 bases. Germline values: CDR1 ENHRY, CDR2 SYGVKD. There are 17 residues in the CDR3. The J segment lost 5 bases and the V segment lost 6 bases, leaving 9 bases of the junction unmatched. The CDR3 sequence is CAISLTSGGSETGELFF. The CDR3 nucleotides read TGTGCCATCAGCCTGACTAGCGGGGGGTCCGAGACCGGGGAGCTGTTTTTT.

V usage is TRBV5-1 and J usage is TRBJ2-4, with D possibly being TRBD1 (6 bases). Between the trimmed V and J ends, which lost 4 bases and 4 bases, there was a span of 18 bases. The CDR3 sequence is 16 residues long. CDR1 is SGHRS, CDR2 YFSETQ, per germline. CDR3 nucleotides: TGCGCCAGCAGCCTCATTATGGGGGCGGCTAAAAACATTCAGTACTTC. Its protein product is CASSLIMGAAKNIQYF.

The chain uses TRBV27 and TRBJ1-5; weak D call: TRBD1 (6 bases). The CDR3 has 14 residues. Trimming stripped 6 bases from V and 6 bases from J, with 15 bases between. Germline V gives CDR1 MNHEY, CDR2 SMNVEV (reference sequence). As DNA, the CDR3 is TGTGCCAGCAGCCTAACCTCGACAGGTCAGCCCCAGCATTTT. It yields the protein CASSLTSTGQPQHF.

The sample holds one count of this clone. A much larger clone lies a single base off, so this may be a read error. V and J are TRBV13 and TRBJ1-1; D gene uncertain. V was trimmed by 1 base and J by 1 base, leaving 4 bases between them. This CDR3 is 13 amino acids long. The V gene's germline CDR1 is PRHDT and CDR2 FYEKMQ (reference sequence). CDR3 sequence: CASSLARNTEAFF. CDR3 DNA: TGTGCCAGCAGCTTAGCCAGGAACACTGAAGCTTTCTTT.

This clone was observed a single time. The chain employs TRBV2 and TRBJ1-6; 7 nucleotides line up with TRBD1. The CDR3 has 18 residues. Trimming cost V 3 bases and J 10 bases; bases outside gene matches: 18. In germline, CDR1 is SNHLY, CDR2 FYNNEI. The chain's CDR3 is CASSDPGTTGRLGSPLHF. For the CDR3, the DNA is TGTGCCAGCAGTGACCCCGGGACGACAGGGAGGTTAGGATCACCCCTCCACTTT.

V usage is TRBV10-1 and J usage is TRBJ1-1; D is possibly TRBD1 (5 bases). The germline V gene has CDR1 WNHNN and CDR2 SYGVQD (reference sequence). The CDR3 runs to 12 residues. Trimming left V 4 bases short and J 5 bases short, with 8 bases between. The CDR3 loop reads CASSGGGTEAFF. CDR3 bases: TGCGCCAGCAGTGGCGGGGGAACTGAAGCTTTCTTT.

In nucleotides, the CDR3 is TGCGCCAGCAGCTTTGAAGGGGATCAGCCCCAGCATTTT. Encoded protein: CASSFEGDQPQHF. The chain employs TRBV5-1 and TRBJ1-5; D may be TRBD1 (5 bases). Trimming removed 2 bases at V and 5 bases at J, with 8 bases between. CDR3 length equals 13 residues. Per germline, CDR1 SGHRS and CDR2 YFSETQ.

The V call is TRBV5-5, the J call TRBJ1-3; unclear D gene. The CDR3 extends over 15 amino acids. The V gene's germline CDR1 is SGHKS and CDR2 YYEKEE (reference sequence). The germline V and J ends were trimmed by 4 bases and 0 bases, with 11 bases remaining between them. The DNA for the CDR3 is TGTGCCAGCAGCCCCACATCCGACTCTGGAAACACCATATATTTT. Encoded protein: CASSPTSDSGNTIYF.

Only a few counts were recorded for this clone. The gene calls are TRBV6-5 and TRBJ2-3; 8 bases match TRBD1. V shed 9 bases and J 1 base; nucleotides not matched to a gene: 3. This CDR3 has 13 amino acids. Per germline, CDR1 MNHEY and CDR2 SVGAGI. The CDR3: CASGQGGTDTQYF. CDR3 nucleotides: TGTGCCAGTGGACAGGGTGGCACAGATACGCAGTATTTT.

The chain uses TRBV4-2 and TRBJ2-2; D not certain. The CDR3 is 13 residues long. The germline CDR1 and CDR2 sequences are LGHNA and YNFKEQ. Trimming took 5 bases from V and 5 from J, leaving 9 bases between them. CDR3 sequence reads: CASSSLGTGELFF. CDR3 DNA: TGTGCCAGCAGCTCCCTAGGTACCGGGGAGCTGTTTTTT.

The CDR3 region is CATPSRVWDTEAFF. The CDR3 DNA sequence: TGTGCCACACCGTCCAGGGTATGGGACACTGAAGCTTTCTTT. The rearrangement links TRBV27 to TRBJ1-1; the D gene is possibly TRBD1 (5 bases). The ends were cut back, 10 bases at V and 3 bases at J, with 18 bases in the middle. CDR1 and CDR2 (germline): MNHEY, SMNVEV (reference sequence). The CDR3 totals 14 residues.

DNA of the CDR3: TGTGCCAGCAGCTTCGGGCAGGGCGTTTCGGCTTTCTTT. Amino acids: CASSFGQGVSAFF. V and J are TRBV7-2 and TRBJ1-1; D possibly corresponds to TRBD1 (5 bases). CDR3 length equals 13 residues. Germline assignment: CDR1 SGHTA and CDR2 FQGNSA. V was clipped by 3 bases and J by 11 bases, with 16 bases between them.

The CDR3 region has the DNA TGTGCCAGCAGTTCCGCGGGAGTCTCCACCTACGAGCAGTACTTC. It is translated as CASSSAGVSTYEQYF. The chain couples TRBV6-5 to TRBJ2-7, with 7 bases identical to TRBD2. V lost 4 bases, J lost 2 bases, and 8 bases stayed unmatched. Germline CDR1 is MNHEY and CDR2 is SVGAGI. This CDR3 comprises 15 residues.

This chain joins TRBV6-5 and TRBJ2-5, with D maybe TRBD2 (5 bases). V lost 6 bases, J lost 4 bases, and 15 bases lay in between. The germline CDR1 and CDR2 sequences are MNHEY and SVGAGI. The CDR3 runs to 14 residues. CDR3 bases: TGTGCCAGCAGACCCACTAGATCTACAGAGACCCAGTACTTC. Protein product: CASRPTRSTETQYF.

V is TRBV5-1 and J is TRBJ2-5, with TRBD1 identical over 11 bases. J gave up 4 bases and V 2 bases, and 4 bases lay outside the gene matches. The CDR3 extends over 15 amino acids. Germline V gives CDR1 SGHRS, CDR2 YFSETQ. The CDR3 loop is CASSFPGTGGETQYF. The CDR3 coding sequence is TGCGCCAGCAGCTTCCCCGGGACAGGGGGAGAGACCCAGTACTTC.

The chain has TRBV29-1 and TRBJ1-1, with TRBD1 matching 7 bases. Germline V lookup: CDR1 SQVTM, CDR2 ANQGSEA. The CDR3 sequence is 14 residues long. Germline trimming cut 7 bases from V and 5 bases from J; bases unmatched to any gene: 13. CDR3 nucleotide sequence: TGCAGCGCCGTTGCCTCAGGGGGTTGGACTGAAGCTTTCTTT. Residues: CSAVASGGWTEAFF.

CDR3 coding DNA: TGTGCCAGCAGCTCCCCTAAGCGGGGGGGCCGGAATGAGCAGTTCTTC. It is translated as CASSSPKRGGRNEQFF. J is TRBJ2-1 and V is TRBV11-3; 10 bases align to TRBD2. The CDR3 length is 16 residues. The germline V gene encodes CDR1 SGHNT and CDR2 YENEEA. V was clipped by 4 bases and J by 7 bases; unmatched bases: 10.

The chain is built from TRBV30 and TRBJ2-7; 9 bases align to TRBD1. This CDR3 spans 15 amino acids. V shed 4 bases, J shed 4 bases, and the junction held 11 bases outside the gene matches. CDR1 is GTSNPN and CDR2 is SVGIG in the germline V gene (reference sequence). DNA for the CDR3: TGTGCCTGGAACCCTGACAGGGGGTTTCTATACGAGCAGTACTTC. Encoded protein: CAWNPDRGFLYEQYF.

This clone was found once. The rearrangement uses TRBV2 and TRBJ2-5; 11 bases line up with TRBD2. Trimming took 8 bases from V and 5 from J; bases not matched to a gene: 10. The germline V gene has CDR1 SNHLY and CDR2 FYNNEI. The CDR3 has 15 residues. The CDR3 nucleotides read TGTGCCAGCTCATCACTACTAGCGGGGGCGGAGACCCAGTACTTC. It encodes CASSSLLAGAETQYF.

This rearrangement joins TRBV5-1 to TRBJ2-1; D ambiguous. The CDR3 consists of 13 residues. V was trimmed by 0 bases and J by 5 bases, leaving 6 bases between them. CDR1 is SGHRS, CDR2 YFSETQ, per germline. Here the CDR3 DNA reads TGCGCCAGCAGCTTGGAAGCTGACAATGAGCAGTTCTTC. It translates to CASSLEADNEQFF.

CDR3 DNA: TGTGCCAGGGGGCGGTCCGGTCCCGGGGAGCTGTTTTTT. Its protein is CARGRSGPGELFF. The V call is TRBV2, the J call TRBJ2-2; maybe TRBD1 (5 bases). The germline V gene encodes CDR1 SNHLY and CDR2 FYNNEI. The CDR3 covers 13 residues. Trimming left V 9 bases short and J 6 bases short, with 14 bases between.

V is TRBV4-3 and J is TRBJ1-1, with a possible D match to TRBD1 (5 bases). The V gene's germline CDR1 is LGHNA and CDR2 YSLEER. Trimming left V 3 bases short and J 1 base short, with 6 bases between. This CDR3 spans 13 amino acids. Written as DNA, the CDR3 is TGCGCCAGCAGCCACGACAGGAACACTGAAGCTTTCTTT. As protein: CASSHDRNTEAFF.

The chain recombines TRBV16 with TRBJ2-1, with TRBD2 identical over 10 bases. This CDR3 region has 16 residues. Germline lookup yields CDR1 KGHSY and CDR2 FQNENV. The V segment lost 2 bases and the J segment 9 bases; nucleotides outside the gene matches: 10. In DNA form, the CDR3 reads TGTGCCAGCAGCCAACTCTTGAGCGGGGGGGCCATTGAGCAGTTCTTC. It specifies CASSQLLSGGAIEQFF.

The V and J genes are TRBV2 and TRBJ2-3; D perhaps matches TRBD2 (5 bases). V lost 5 bases and J 0 bases, leaving 12 bases between the germline ends. Germline lookup yields CDR1 SNHLY and CDR2 FYNNEI. This CDR3 is 15 amino acids long. The CDR3 region has the DNA TGTGCCAGCAGTCGACTACCTATGAGCACAGATACGCAGTATTTT. Amino acids: CASSRLPMSTDTQYF.